This T cell receptor beta chain comes out of a study of early T cells in non-severe SARS-CoV-2 infection. Overall study: Sequencing was performed on bulk RNA from unsorted whole blood, leaving chains unpaired.

Unique molecular identifier tags were affixed to discrete cDNA molecules. Via MiXCR, TCRdb re-called the 5' RACE reads, giving one row per CDR3 protein. Here the sample spans roughly 56,000 distinct CDR3 sequences, around 15% being singletons. About this clonotype itself: What it binds is unknown.

Germline CDR1 and CDR2: MDHEN and SYDVKM. V was pared by 3 bases and J by 8 bases, with 19 bases between. There are 15 residues in the CDR3. Study-level findings and limits: Matching results from VDJdb favored anti-spike CD8 responses, leaving private and CD4 specificities undetected.

Source: whole blood, taken at baseline. This clonotype originated in an adult who was a healthcare worker with PCR-confirmed SARS-CoV-2 infection or an uninfected control (not recorded which). The V and J genes are TRBV28 and TRBJ1-1; unclear D gene. The chain's CDR3 is CASSFLVTGGREAFF. Here the CDR3 DNA reads TGTGCCAGCAGTTTTTTAGTGACTGGCGGTCGGGAAGCTTTCTTT.